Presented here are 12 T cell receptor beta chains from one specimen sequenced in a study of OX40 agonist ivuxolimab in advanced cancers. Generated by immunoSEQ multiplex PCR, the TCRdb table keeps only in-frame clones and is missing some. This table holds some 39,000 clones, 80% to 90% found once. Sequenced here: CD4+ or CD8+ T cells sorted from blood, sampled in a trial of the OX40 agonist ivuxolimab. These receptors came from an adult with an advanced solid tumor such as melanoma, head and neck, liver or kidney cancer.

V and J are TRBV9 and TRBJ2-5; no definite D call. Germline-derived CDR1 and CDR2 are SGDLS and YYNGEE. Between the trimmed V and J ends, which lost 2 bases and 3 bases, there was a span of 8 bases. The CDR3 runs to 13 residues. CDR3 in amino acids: CASSVMTEETQYF. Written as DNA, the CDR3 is TGTGCCAGCAGCGTTATGACCGAAGAGACCCAGTACTTC.

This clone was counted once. The CDR3 reads CASSAANTEAFF. CDR3 nucleotides: TGTGCCAGCAGTGCAGCGAACACTGAAGCTTTCTTT. V gene TRBV28 combines with J gene TRBJ1-1; no clear D gene. Germline CDR1 and CDR2: MDHEN and SYDVKM. The CDR3 is made up of 12 amino acids. The V end was cut by 5 bases, the J end by 1 base, with 5 bases between.

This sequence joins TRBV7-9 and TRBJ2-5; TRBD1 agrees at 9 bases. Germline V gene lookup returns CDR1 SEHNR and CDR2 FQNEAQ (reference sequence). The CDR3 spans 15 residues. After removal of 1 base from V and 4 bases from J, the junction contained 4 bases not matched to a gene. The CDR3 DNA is TGTGCCAGCAGCTTAGGGGACAGGGTAGGAGAGACCCAGTACTTC. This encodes CASSLGDRVGETQYF. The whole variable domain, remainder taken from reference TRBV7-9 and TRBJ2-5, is DTGVSQNPRHKITKRGQNVTFRCDPISEHNRLYWYRQTLGQGPEFLTYFQNEAQLEKSRLLSDRFSAERPKGSFSTLEIQRTEQGDSAMYLCASSLGDRVGETQYFGPGTRLLVL.

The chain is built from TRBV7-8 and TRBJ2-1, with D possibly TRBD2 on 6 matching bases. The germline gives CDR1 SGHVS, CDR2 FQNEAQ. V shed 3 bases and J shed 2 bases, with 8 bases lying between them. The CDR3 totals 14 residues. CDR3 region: CASSFREAYNEQFF. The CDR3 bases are TGTGCCAGCAGCTTCAGGGAGGCCTACAATGAGCAGTTCTTC.

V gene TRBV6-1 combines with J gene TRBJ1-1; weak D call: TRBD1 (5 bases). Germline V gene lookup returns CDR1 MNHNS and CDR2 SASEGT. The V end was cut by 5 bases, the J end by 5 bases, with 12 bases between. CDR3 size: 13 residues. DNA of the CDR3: TGTGCCAGCAGTTTGGGGGAGAGAACTGAAGCTTTCTTT. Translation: CASSLGERTEAFF.

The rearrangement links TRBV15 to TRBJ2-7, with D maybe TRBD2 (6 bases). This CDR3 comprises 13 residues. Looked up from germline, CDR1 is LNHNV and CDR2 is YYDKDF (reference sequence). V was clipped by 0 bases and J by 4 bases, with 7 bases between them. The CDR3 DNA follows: TGTGCCACCAGCAGAGATCGGGGGTACGAGCAGTACTTC. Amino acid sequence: CATSRDRGYEQYF.

CDR3 amino acids: CASSSMAGAIGGETQYF. In DNA form, the CDR3 reads TGTGCCAGCAGCTCCATGGCAGGGGCGATAGGTGGGGAGACCCAGTACTTC. The chain couples TRBV7-9 to TRBJ2-5, with D maybe TRBD1 (6 bases). V lost 4 bases to trimming and J lost 5 bases, with 23 bases between them. CDR1 is SEHNR and CDR2 is FQNEAQ in the germline V gene (reference sequence). The CDR3 runs to 17 residues.

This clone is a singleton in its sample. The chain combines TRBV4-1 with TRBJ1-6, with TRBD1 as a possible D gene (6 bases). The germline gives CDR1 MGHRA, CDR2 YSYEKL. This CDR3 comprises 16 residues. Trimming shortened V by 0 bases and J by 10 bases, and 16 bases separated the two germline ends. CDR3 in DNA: TGCGCCAGCAGCCAAGAGGCACAGGGAATAAGGTCACCCCTCCACTTT. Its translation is CASSQEAQGIRSPLHF.

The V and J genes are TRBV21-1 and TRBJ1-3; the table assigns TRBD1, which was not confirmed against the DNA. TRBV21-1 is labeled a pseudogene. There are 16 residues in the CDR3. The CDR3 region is CASSNFRIQTGNTIYF. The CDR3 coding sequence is TGTGCCAGCAGCAATTTCAGAATACAAACCGGAAACACCATATATTTT.

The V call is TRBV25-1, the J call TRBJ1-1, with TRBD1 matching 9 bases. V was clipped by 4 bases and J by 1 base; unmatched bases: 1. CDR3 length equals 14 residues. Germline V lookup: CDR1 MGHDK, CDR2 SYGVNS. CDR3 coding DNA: TGTGCCAGCAGTGGACAGGGGGGGAACACTGAAGCTTTCTTT. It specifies CASSGQGGNTEAFF.

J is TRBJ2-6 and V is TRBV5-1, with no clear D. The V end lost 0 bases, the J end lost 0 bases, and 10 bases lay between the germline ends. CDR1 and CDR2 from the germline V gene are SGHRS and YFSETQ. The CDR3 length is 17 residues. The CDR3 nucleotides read TGCGCCAGCAGCTTGGTGGTGAGGTCCTCTGGGGCCAACGTCCTGACTTTC. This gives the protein CASSLVVRSSGANVLTF.

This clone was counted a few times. CDR3: CASRYKGWNYGYTF. As DNA, the CDR3 is TGTGCCAGCAGGTACAAAGGGTGGAACTATGGCTACACCTTC. This chain uses TRBV7-2 with TRBJ1-2; unclear D gene. Germline V lookup: CDR1 SGHTA, CDR2 FQGNSA. The CDR3 runs 14 residues. The germline V and J ends were trimmed by 6 bases and 2 bases, with 13 bases remaining between them.